The rows below give T cell receptor beta chains drawn from one sample of a study of blood T cell repertoires in COVID-19. TCRdb's copy holds only in-frame clones and misses some; the assay was immunoSEQ multiplex PCR. The sample holds under 300,000 clones; approximately 90% are singletons and the top ten take approximately 3%. Sequencing used PBMCs or T cells enriched from blood (not recorded which). The origin of the receptors is a woman aged 50 to 60 who had recovered from COVID-19. Each CDR3 is given with its conserved first and last residue. The D gene is left open where the match is weak. Clone size is stated in some rows and not others, as once, few, many or a class when expanded.

j_gene	v_gene	d_gene	abundance	CDR3nt	CDR3aa
TRBJ2-5	TRBV7-2	TRBD1	.	TGTGCCAGCAGCACGGGACAGGGGGCTACAGAGACCCAGTACTTC	CASSTGQGATETQYF
TRBJ1-4	TRBV7-8	.	.	TGTGCCAGCAGCCCCAGGGAAACTAATGAAAAACTGTTTTTT	CASSPRETNEKLFF
TRBJ2-7	TRBV27	TRBD2	.	TGTGCCAGCACGTCCTCAATGGGAGGGTGGTACGAGCAGTACTTC	CASTSSMGGWYEQYF
TRBJ2-1	TRBV28	TRBD1	.	TGTGCCAGCACTCAGGCCGGGACAGGGGGCAATGAGCAGTTCTTC	CASTQAGTGGNEQFF
TRBJ2-7	TRBV28	.	.	TGTGCCAGCAGTTTGGGGCCTACCTACGAGCAGTACTTC	CASSLGPTYEQYF
TRBJ1-2	TRBV3-1/TRBV3-2	TRBD1	.	TGTGCCAGCAGCCATCATTCAGGGGGTGGTGGCTACACCTTC	CASSHHSGGGGYTF
TRBJ2-2	TRBV18	TRBD1	once	TGTGCCAGCTCACTTTTTGGCAGGGGGCGAGGGACCGGGGAGCTGTTTTTT	CASSLFGRGRGTGELFF
TRBJ1-5	TRBV4-1	.	.	TGCGCCAGCAGCCAAGGGCAGTTTAATCAGCCCCAGCATTTT	CASSQGQFNQPQHF
TRBJ1-2	TRBV7-2	TRBD1	.	TGTGCCAGCAGCCCCCTGGGTGGTGGAACAGGGGGCGACTACACCTTC	CASSPLGGGTGGDYTF
TRBJ2-3	TRBV11-2	TRBD2	.	TGTGCCAGCAGCGTCCCTAGCGGGAGCACAGATACGCAGTATTTT	CASSVPSGSTDTQYF
TRBJ1-3	TRBV18	.	.	TGTGCCAGCTCACAGGACAGCTCTGGAAACACCATATATTTT	CASSQDSSGNTIYF
TRBJ2-3	TRBV5-6	TRBD2	few	TGTGCCAGCAGCCGGACTAGCGGGCGCACAGATACGCAGTATTTT	CASSRTSGRTDTQYF
TRBJ2-1	TRBV7-2	TRBD2	.	TGTGCCAGCAGCTTAGACGGAGCGGGAGTGATCAATGAGCAGTTCTTC	CASSLDGAGVINEQFF
TRBJ1-2	TRBV5-6	.	.	TGTGCCAGCAGCTTGAGTGCAGGGTTGGATGGCTACACCTTC	CASSLSAGLDGYTF
TRBJ2-5	TRBV7-7	TRBD1	.	TGTGCTAGCAGCTTAGGTTGGGGACAGGGTGGAGATCAAGAGACCCAGTACTTC	CASSLGWGQGGDQETQYF
TRBJ2-1	TRBV5-4	TRBD2	.	TGTGCCAGCAGCTTTAAGCCTAGCGGGAGCTATGAGCAGTTCTTC	CASSFKPSGSYEQFF
TRBJ2-7	TRBV6-2/TRBV6-3	TRBD2	.	TGTGCCAGCAGCTCCAATAAGGGACTAGCGGGAAGAACGTACGAGCAGTACTTC	CASSSNKGLAGRTYEQYF
TRBJ1-1	TRBV5-1	.	few	TGCGCCAGCAGCTTGGGGCAGGGAGGAAACACTGAAGCTTTCTTT	CASSLGQGGNTEAFF
TRBJ2-5	TRBV19	.	.	TGTGCCAGTAGGAAGGACCCAAAGGGGTTTCGGTACTTC	CASRKDPKGFRYF
TRBJ2-1	TRBV27	TRBD2	once	TGTGCCAGCAGTTCTAGCGGGAGGGGGAATGAGCAGTTCTTC	CASSSSGRGNEQFF
TRBJ1-1	TRBV29-1	TRBD1	.	TGCAGCGTGATCGGGACAGGGACTGAAGCTTTCTTT	CSVIGTGTEAFF
TRBJ1-2	TRBV2	TRBD1	.	TGTGCCAGCACCACCTGGACAGGGTTGGGTGGCTACACCTTC	CASTTWTGLGGYTF
TRBJ1-2	TRBV4-3	.	.	TGCGCCAGCAGCCAATCGGAGGGACTCGGGGGCTACACCTTC	CASSQSEGLGGYTF
TRBJ1-3	TRBV30	.	.	TGTGCCTGGAGCGCTAACTCTGGAAACACCATATATTTT	CAWSANSGNTIYF
TRBJ2-3	TRBV9	TRBD1	.	TGTGCCAGCAGTTGGATGGGACAGGGCGCAGATACGCAGTATTTT	CASSWMGQGADTQYF
TRBJ2-1	TRBV19	TRBD2	.	TGTGCCAGTAGTGACCGCGGGAGTGTCTCCTACAATGAGCAGTTCTTC	CASSDRGSVSYNEQFF
TRBJ1-6	TRBV2	TRBD1	once	TGTGCCAGCAGTCTTCTTTGGACAGGAGGGTTTTCACCCCTCCACTTT	CASSLLWTGGFSPLHF
TRBJ1-2	TRBV6-2/TRBV6-3	TRBD1	.	TGTGCCAGCAGTTACGCCGGGACAGCCAGTCCTAACTATGGCTACACCTTC	CASSYAGTASPNYGYTF
TRBJ1-1	TRBV3-1/TRBV3-2	.	.	TGTGCCAGCAGCCAAGAGGGGGGGAACACTGAAGCTTTCTTT	CASSQEGGNTEAFF
TRBJ1-2	TRBV27	.	.	TGTGCCAGCAGCTTGAACGGGGGGGCGAGTGGCTACACCTTC	CASSLNGGASGYTF
TRBJ1-6	TRBV5-1	.	.	TGCGCCAGCAGCGAGGAGGCACGTCGGGAGGCACCCCTCCACTTT	CASSEEARREAPLHF
TRBJ1-2	TRBV5-6	.	.	TGTGCCAGCAGCCCAGGGGCGAGGTATGGCTACACCTTC	CASSPGARYGYTF
TRBJ1-3	TRBV7-2	TRBD1	.	TGTGCCAGCAGTTCCCAGGGGGCTGGAAACACCATATATTTT	CASSSQGAGNTIYF
TRBJ1-1	TRBV28	TRBD1	few	TGTGCCAGCAGGGGACAGTCCATCACTGAAGCTTTCTTT	CASRGQSITEAFF
TRBJ1-2	TRBV2	.	.	TGTGCCAGCAGTGAGCGGCCCCAAGCGAATGGCTACACCTTC	CASSERPQANGYTF
TRBJ2-1	TRBV28	TRBD1	.	TGTGCCAGCAGTCCGATCCGGACCACAGGGGGCACGGGTGAGCAGTTCTTC	CASSPIRTTGGTGEQFF
TRBJ1-4	TRBV4-2	TRBD1	.	TGTGCCAGCAGCCAAGAAAACAGGGGGAATGAAAAACTGTTTTTT	CASSQENRGNEKLFF
TRBJ1-5	TRBV28	.	.	TGTGCCAGCAGTTTATCCGGCAATCAGCCCCAGCATTTT	CASSLSGNQPQHF
TRBJ2-3	TRBV5-6	TRBD1	.	TGTGCCAGCAGCTTGGTGGGACAGGGTCAGGGGGCAGATACGCAGTATTTT	CASSLVGQGQGADTQYF
TRBJ2-1	TRBV12-3/TRBV12-4	TRBD1	.	TGTGCCAGCAGTTCGGGACAGGGGTATGAGCAGTTCTTC	CASSSGQGYEQFF
TRBJ2-7	TRBV3-1/TRBV3-2	.	once	TGTGCCAGCAGCCCTCTCTGGACACCCGAGCTCCACGAGCAGTACTTC	CASSPLWTPELHEQYF
TRBJ1-3	TRBV3-1/TRBV3-2	.	.	TGTGCCAGCAGCCCCGAGGGAAACACCATATATTTT	CASSPEGNTIYF
TRBJ2-5	TRBV19	.	.	TGTGCCAGTAGTCCGCAGGGAATGGAGACCCAGTACTTC	CASSPQGMETQYF
TRBJ1-1	TRBV19	TRBD1	.	TGTGCCAGTAGTATCCAGACAGGGTACCCCACTGAAGCTTTCTTT	CASSIQTGYPTEAFF
TRBJ2-7	TRBV6-5	TRBD2	once	TGTGCCAGCAGACCACTAGCGGGAGGTGCGTACGAGCAGTACTTC	CASRPLAGGAYEQYF
TRBJ1-4	TRBV9	TRBD1	.	TGTGCCAGCAGCAGCTCCGGGACAGATAATGAAAAACTGTTTTTT	CASSSSGTDNEKLFF
TRBJ2-6	TRBV15	TRBD1	once	TGTGCCACCAGCAGAGATTCGACAGGGGGATCTGGGGCCAACGTCCTGACTTTC	CATSRDSTGGSGANVLTF
TRBJ1-4	TRBV6-2/TRBV6-3	.	.	TGTGCCAGCAGTTTGGGGGGGAAACTGTTTTTT	CASSLGGKLFF
TRBJ2-3	TRBV7-9	TRBD2	.	TGTGCCAGCAGTATCGGACTAGCGGGGAAGGTAGATACGCAGTATTTT	CASSIGLAGKVDTQYF
TRBJ1-5	TRBV30	.	.	TGTGCCTGGAGTCGGACAGTTAGCAATCAGCCCCAGCATTTT	CAWSRTVSNQPQHF